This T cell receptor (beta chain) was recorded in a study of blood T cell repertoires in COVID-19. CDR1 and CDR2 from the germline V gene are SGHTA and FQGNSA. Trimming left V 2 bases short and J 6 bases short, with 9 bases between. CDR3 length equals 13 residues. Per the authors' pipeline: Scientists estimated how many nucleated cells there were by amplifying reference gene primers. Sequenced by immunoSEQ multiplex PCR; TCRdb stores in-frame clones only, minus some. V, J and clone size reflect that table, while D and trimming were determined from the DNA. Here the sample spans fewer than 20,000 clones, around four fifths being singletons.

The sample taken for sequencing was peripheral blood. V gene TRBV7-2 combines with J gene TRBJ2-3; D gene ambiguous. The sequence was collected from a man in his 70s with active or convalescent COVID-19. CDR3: CASSLLWADTQYF. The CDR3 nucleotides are TGTGCCAGCAGCTTATTATGGGCGGATACGCAGTATTTT.